These 27 T cell receptor beta chains were sequenced from one sample in a study of vaccination effects on CD4 cells after COVID-19. TCRdb keeps only in-frame clones here, not all; method: immunoSEQ multiplex PCR. Of some 39,000 clones in the sample, roughly 87% were seen once. Having been cultured for roughly 11 days, the cells underwent CD4+ T cell isolation. Antigens for these TCRs are unknown. Sequences were derived from CD4+ T cells from PBMCs cultured without peptide, sampled before COVID-19 vaccination. The receptors derive from a human donor who received a COVID-19 vaccine.

The chain has TRBV18 and TRBJ1-1; D remains ambiguous. V shed 1 base and J shed 7 bases, with 10 bases lying between them. The CDR3 consists of 13 residues. The germline V gene has CDR1 KGHSH and CDR2 LQKENI. CDR3 sequence: CASSPRRGDEAFF. CDR3 sequence (DNA): TGTGCCAGCTCACCACGCCGCGGGGATGAAGCTTTCTTT.

This chain links TRBV3-1 (or the pseudogene TRBV3-2) with TRBJ2-5; 12 bases fit TRBD2. Germline CDR1 is LGHDT and CDR2 is YNNKEL (reference sequence). V trimming: 4 bases; J trimming: 4 bases; junction bases outside the gene matches: 7. There are 16 residues in the CDR3. In DNA form, the CDR3 reads TGTGCCAGCAGCCGCATACTAGCGGGGGGCCTAGAGACCCAGTACTTC. Translating gives CASSRILAGGLETQYF.

The genes are TRBV7-8 and TRBJ1-1, with a weak D call TRBD1 (5 bases). V shed 1 base and J shed 1 base, with 10 bases lying between them. CDR1 and CDR2 from the germline V gene are SGHVS and FQNEAQ. The CDR3 runs to 15 residues. The CDR3 sequence: CASSLDQGKNTEAFF. In DNA form, the CDR3 reads TGTGCCAGCAGCTTAGATCAGGGTAAGAACACTGAAGCTTTCTTT.

This chain connects TRBV5-1 to TRBJ2-1, with TRBD2 matching 8 bases. The CDR3 consists of 15 residues. CDR1 SGHRS and CDR2 YFSETQ come from the germline V gene. The J segment lost 5 bases and the V segment lost 1 base, leaving 5 bases of the junction unmatched. The CDR3 nucleotides are TGCGCCAGCAGCTTGCTGGCGGGGGGCGACAATGAGCAGTTCTTC. This gives the protein CASSLLAGGDNEQFF.

The chain is built from TRBV7-2 and TRBJ2-5; a possible D gene is TRBD1 (5 bases). The germline V gene has CDR1 SGHTA and CDR2 FQGNSA. Trimming pared 4 bases from V and 2 bases from J, leaving 14 bases between. The CDR3 extends over 15 amino acids. DNA of the CDR3: TGTGCCAGCAGCTGGGGCGGAGTGATACAAGAGACCCAGTACTTC. Its translation is CASSWGGVIQETQYF.

The chain combines TRBV19 with TRBJ1-2, with D possibly being TRBD1 (5 bases). The CDR3 is made up of 13 amino acids. Germline CDR1 is LNHDA and CDR2 is SQIVND (reference sequence). Trimming cost V 8 bases and J 4 bases, with 14 bases left between them. CDR3: CASGSGHIYGYTF. For the CDR3, the DNA is TGTGCCAGTGGCTCGGGGCACATCTATGGCTACACCTTC. The full variable domain, completed using reference TRBV19 and TRBJ1-2, is DGGITQSPKYLFRKEGQNVTLSCEQNLNHDAMYWYRQDPGQGLRLIYYSQIVNDFQKGDIAEGYSVSREKKESFPLTVTSAQKNPTAFYLCASGSGHIYGYTFGSGTRLTVV.

The rearrangement joins TRBV15 to TRBJ1-6, with D uncertain. CDR1 is LNHNV, CDR2 YYDKDF, per germline (reference sequence). Trimming left V 9 bases short and J 1 base short, with 7 bases between. The CDR3 length is 13 residues. The CDR3 loop is CATTTSYNSPLHF. CDR3 DNA sequence: TGTGCCACGACGACATCCTATAATTCACCCCTCCACTTT.

This sequence joins TRBV4-1 and TRBJ2-5; the D gene is possibly TRBD1 (5 bases). CDR1 and CDR2 from the germline V gene are MGHRA and YSYEKL. The CDR3 runs to 14 residues. The V end lost 0 bases, the J end lost 5 bases, and 10 bases lay between the germline ends. The CDR3 protein is CASSQEPGLETQYF. The CDR3 bases are TGCGCCAGCAGCCAAGAGCCAGGGCTGGAGACCCAGTACTTC.

The V and J genes are TRBV5-4 and TRBJ1-1; 8 bases are a match to TRBD1. The V gene's germline CDR1 is SGHNT and CDR2 YYREEE (reference sequence). The CDR3 contains 16 residues. J gave up 3 bases and V 3 bases, and 10 bases lay outside the gene matches. CDR3 residues: CASSSTGGGMYTEAFF. The CDR3, as DNA: TGTGCCAGCAGCTCAACAGGGGGGGGGATGTACACTGAAGCTTTCTTT.

In this sample, this clone turned up a few times. The rearrangement links TRBV10-1 to TRBJ2-1; the D is unclear. Germline V gives CDR1 WNHNN, CDR2 SYGVQD (reference sequence). V lost 0 bases, J lost 4 bases, and 10 bases lay in between. This CDR3 is built from 15 residues. The CDR3 nucleotides are TGCGCCAGCAGTGAGTCGGGGTTGAATTACAATGAGCAGTTCTTC. Its translation is CASSESGLNYNEQFF.

The chain is built from TRBV20-1 and TRBJ2-1; no clear D. This CDR3 region has 11 residues. Trimming cost V 3 bases and J 2 bases, with 2 bases left between them. CDR1 DFQATT and CDR2 SNEGSKA come from the germline V gene (reference sequence). The CDR3 DNA is TGCAGTGCTAGGGCCTACAATGAGCAGTTCTTC. This codes for CSARAYNEQFF.

This clone was picked up one time. The chain combines TRBV4-1 with TRBJ2-3, with D possibly matching TRBD2 (6 bases). This CDR3 has 15 residues. V was pared by 2 bases and J by 7 bases, with 16 bases between. The germline V gene has CDR1 MGHRA and CDR2 YSYEKL. CDR3 bases: TGCGCCAGCAGCCAAAAGGCTCGGGACTCGTATACGCAGTATTTT. Its translation is CASSQKARDSYTQYF.

The chain links TRBV9 to TRBJ2-3; D unresolved. Per germline, CDR1 SGDLS and CDR2 YYNGEE. This CDR3 contains 14 residues. Trimming left V 0 bases short and J 4 bases short, with 9 bases between. The CDR3 spells CASSVGSLADTQYF. The CDR3 nucleotides read TGTGCCAGCAGCGTAGGGTCCCTAGCAGATACGCAGTATTTT. The full variable domain, completed using reference TRBV9 and TRBJ2-3, is DSGVTQTPKHLITATGQRVTLRCSPRSGDLSVYWYQQSLDQGLQFLIQYYNGEERAKGNILERFSAQQFPDLHSELNLSSLELGDSALYFCASSVGSLADTQYFGPGTRLTVL.

V usage is TRBV18 and J usage is TRBJ2-1; a weak D match, TRBD2 (6 bases). This CDR3 has 14 residues. CDR1 and CDR2 (germline): KGHSH, LQKENI. Trimming removed 5 bases at V and 6 bases at J, with 14 bases between. Here the CDR3 DNA reads TGTGCCAGCTCAAAACAGGAGGGGACCAATGAGCAGTTCTTC. Translation gives CASSKQEGTNEQFF.

This rearrangement joins TRBV10-1 to TRBJ2-7; D is uncertain. CDR3 length equals 11 residues. Trimming stripped 4 bases from V and 4 bases from J, with 5 bases between. Germline lookup yields CDR1 WNHNN and CDR2 SYGVQD (reference sequence). CDR3 sequence (DNA): TGCGCCAGCAGTGTGATGTACGAGCAGTACGTC. This sequence encodes CASSVMYEQYV.

The chain joins TRBV7-2 to TRBJ2-5, with 7 bases lining up with TRBD2. Germline assignment: CDR1 SGHTA and CDR2 FQGNSA. The CDR3 extends over 11 amino acids. V lost 3 bases to trimming and J lost 9 bases; unmatched junction nucleotides: 1. This chain's CDR3 is CASSFRGAQYF. The CDR3 DNA reads TGTGCCAGCAGCTTCCGGGGGGCCCAGTACTTC.

The chain recombines TRBV20-1 with TRBJ1-2; a possible D gene is TRBD1 (6 bases). The CDR3 extends over 11 amino acids. V lost 1 base and J 10 bases, leaving 10 bases between the germline ends. Germline V gives CDR1 DFQATT, CDR2 SNEGSKA (reference sequence). In DNA, the CDR3 is TGCAGTGCTAGAGCCCACAGGGACTACACCTTC. Translating gives CSARAHRDYTF.

This clone was recorded a few times. V usage is TRBV5-4 and J usage is TRBJ2-7; D unclear. This CDR3 is built from 12 residues. Trimming pared 0 bases from V and 4 bases from J, leaving 5 bases between. Germline-derived CDR1 and CDR2 are SGHNT and YYREEE (reference sequence). The CDR3 here is CASSLDTYEQYV. CDR3 nucleotide sequence: TGTGCCAGCAGCTTGGACACATACGAGCAGTACGTC.

DNA of the CDR3: TGTGCCACCAGCAGAGTTTCTGGCAATCAGCCCCAGCATTTT. It encodes CATSRVSGNQPQHF. This chain connects TRBV15 to TRBJ1-5; D unclear. CDR1 is LNHNV, CDR2 YYDKDF, per germline (reference sequence). The CDR3 length is 14 residues. V shed 1 base and J shed 2 bases, with 6 bases lying between them.

The chain uses TRBV19 and TRBJ2-5; 7 bases map to TRBD1. V shed 3 bases, J shed 5 bases, and the junction held 3 bases outside the gene matches. This CDR3 has 13 residues. Per the germline V gene, CDR1 is LNHDA and CDR2 is SQIVND (reference sequence). The CDR3 spells CASSIAQGETQYF. For the CDR3, the DNA is TGTGCCAGTAGTATTGCACAGGGGGAGACCCAGTACTTC.

This clone was recorded only once. This sequence joins TRBV28 and TRBJ1-5; 7 bases fit TRBD1. The CDR3 has 15 residues. Germline CDR1 MDHEN, CDR2 SYDVKM. Trimming cost V 4 bases and J 1 base; bases outside gene matches: 4. The CDR3 DNA follows: TGTGCCAGCAGTTGGAACAGGGGAAGCAATCAGCCCCAGCATTTT. Its protein product is CASSWNRGSNQPQHF.

The gene calls are TRBV10-3 and TRBJ1-5, with a tentative D call TRBD1 (5 bases). Germline CDR1 and CDR2: ENHRY and SYGVKD. V gave up 3 bases and J gave up 6 bases, with 12 bases separating them. The CDR3 has 14 amino acids. The CDR3 is CAISDSRDAQPQHF. DNA of the CDR3: TGTGCCATCAGTGATTCCAGGGACGCTCAGCCCCAGCATTTT.

The J gene is TRBJ1-4, the V gene TRBV5-6; a possible D gene is TRBD1 (5 bases). This CDR3 contains 13 residues. Trimming stripped 0 bases from V and 8 bases from J, with 8 bases between. CDR1 and CDR2 from the germline V gene are SGHDT and YYEEEE. The CDR3 region is CASSLAGDEKLFF. The CDR3 DNA follows: TGTGCCAGCAGCTTGGCCGGGGACGAAAAACTGTTTTTT.

V usage is TRBV28 and J usage is TRBJ1-2; 7 positions match TRBD1. After removal of 7 bases from V and 5 bases from J, the junction contained 7 bases not matched to a gene. Germline-derived CDR1 and CDR2 are MDHEN and SYDVKM. The CDR3 sequence is 13 residues long. CDR3 nucleotide sequence: TGTGCCAGCACCCCCGGGACAGTGTATGGCTACACCTTC. This translates into CASTPGTVYGYTF.

The rearrangement uses TRBV24-1 and TRBJ2-1, with 10 positions matching TRBD1. Unmatched junction bases numbered 24, after V lost 5 bases and J lost 0 bases. In germline, CDR1 is KGHDR, CDR2 SFDVKD. The CDR3 is 23 amino acids. The CDR3 region has the DNA TGTGCCACCAGTGCCCCGTTGGGACAGGGGTCCACAAGGGGACCAGGCTCCTACAATGAGCAGTTCTTC. Protein sequence: CATSAPLGQGSTRGPGSYNEQFF.

About this clone: Mismatch with germline at one junction end may stem from a read error. The rearrangement links TRBV5-1 to TRBJ2-3; TRBD2 is a possible D gene (6 bases). This CDR3 spans 15 amino acids. Germline V gives CDR1 SGHRS, CDR2 YFSETQ. CDR3 protein: CASNLAGPSTDTQYF. DNA for the CDR3: TGCGCCAGCAACTTGGCGGGGCCTAGCACAGATACGCAGTATTTT.

The V and J genes are TRBV6-1 and TRBJ2-5, with D maybe TRBD1 (6 bases). CDR1 and CDR2 (germline): MNHNS, SASEGT. The CDR3 is made up of 14 amino acids. Deletions cut 1 base from V and 4 bases from J, with 10 bases between. The CDR3: CASSEGRGLETQYF. The CDR3 coding sequence is TGTGCCAGCAGTGAAGGCAGGGGCTTAGAGACCCAGTACTTC.